This TCR beta chain emerged from a study of control samples from healthy donors and cancer patients (TCRdb year 2020). Comment on this clone: There is no known antigen for this receptor. No qualities accompany the bases; no much larger clone lies one base away.

The CDR3 goes from the cysteine to the phenylalanine over 13 residues. Just the 39-base CDR3 DNA is kept, in frame starting at base 1. CDR1 and CDR2, looked up from the germline V gene, are KGHDR and SFDVKD. Unmatched junction bases come to 4, with V trimmed by 5 bases and J by 7 bases. The library was obtained by the immunoSEQ multiplex PCR assay. The immuneACCESS repertoire file appears here via TCRdb, limited to in-frame rearrangements. These files lack a portion of the clones; in checked studies, under half of the deficit traces to unresolved V genes, and the cause of the others is not known. Recorded for this sample are 15,000 to 20,000 clones; just over 85% of them occurred a single time. More than 9% of the sample is taken by the ten largest.

The sequence was collected from a woman in her 70s with colorectal cancer. This chain joins TRBV24-1 to TRBJ2-4; 7 bases in the junction line up with TRBD1. Sequencing used PBMCs. The nucleotide sequence is TGTGCCACCAGTGGTCCCAGGGGGAACATTCAGTACTTC. This gives the protein CATSGPRGNIQYF.